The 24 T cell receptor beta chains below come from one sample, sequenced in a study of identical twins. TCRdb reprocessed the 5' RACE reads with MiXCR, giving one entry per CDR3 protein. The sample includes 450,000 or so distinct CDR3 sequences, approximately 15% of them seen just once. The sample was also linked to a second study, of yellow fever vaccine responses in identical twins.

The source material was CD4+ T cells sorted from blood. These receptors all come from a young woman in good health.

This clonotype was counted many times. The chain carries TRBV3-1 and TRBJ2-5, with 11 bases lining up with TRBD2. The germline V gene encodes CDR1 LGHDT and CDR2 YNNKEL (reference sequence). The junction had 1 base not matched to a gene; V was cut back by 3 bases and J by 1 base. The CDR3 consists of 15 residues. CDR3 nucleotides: TGTGCCAGCAGCCATAGCGGGAGGGCCCAAGAGACCCAGTACTTC. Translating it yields CASSHSGRAQETQYF.

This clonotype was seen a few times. CDR3 in DNA: TGCAGTGCTAGAGATTCGGGGGGGACTAGACACTACAATGAGCAGTTCTTC. Translation gives CSARDSGGTRHYNEQFF. This chain links TRBV20-1 with TRBJ2-1, with 8 bases fitting TRBD2. Trimming cost V 0 bases and J 3 bases; bases outside gene matches: 10. The germline V gene has CDR1 DFQATT and CDR2 SNEGSKA (reference sequence). The CDR3 is 17 amino acids.

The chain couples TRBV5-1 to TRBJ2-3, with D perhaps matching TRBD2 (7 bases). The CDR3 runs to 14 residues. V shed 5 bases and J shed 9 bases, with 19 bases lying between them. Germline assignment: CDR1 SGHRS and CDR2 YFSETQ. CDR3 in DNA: TGCGCCAGCAGTTTCGGTAGAGGGGGGGAGACGCAGTATTTT. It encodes CASSFGRGGETQYF. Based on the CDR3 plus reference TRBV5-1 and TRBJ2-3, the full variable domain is KAGVTQTPRYLIKTRGQQVTLSCSPISGHRSVSWYQQTPGQGLQFLFEYFSETQRNKGNFPGRFSGRQFSNSRSEMNVSTLELGDSALYLCASSFGRGGETQYFGPGTRLTVL.

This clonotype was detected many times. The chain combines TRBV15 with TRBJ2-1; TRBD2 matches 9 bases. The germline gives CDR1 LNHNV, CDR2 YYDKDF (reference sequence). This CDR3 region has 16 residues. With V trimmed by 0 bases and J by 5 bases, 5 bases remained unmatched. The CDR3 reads CATSRDYASGDNEQFF. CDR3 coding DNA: TGTGCCACCAGCAGAGATTATGCTAGCGGGGACAATGAGCAGTTCTTC.

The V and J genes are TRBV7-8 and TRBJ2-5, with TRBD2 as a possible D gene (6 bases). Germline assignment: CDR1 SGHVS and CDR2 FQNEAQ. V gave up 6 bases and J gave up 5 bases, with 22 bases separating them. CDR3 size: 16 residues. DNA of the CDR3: TGTGCCAGCAGAAGTACCGGGAGCGGATTCTGGGAGACCCAGTACTTC. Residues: CASRSTGSGFWETQYF.

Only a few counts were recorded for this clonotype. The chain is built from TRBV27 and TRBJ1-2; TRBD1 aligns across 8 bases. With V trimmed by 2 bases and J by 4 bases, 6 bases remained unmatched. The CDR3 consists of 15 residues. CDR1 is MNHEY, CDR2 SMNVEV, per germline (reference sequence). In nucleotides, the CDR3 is TGTGCCAGCAGTTTAAGGACAGGGCCACCCTATGGCTACACCTTC. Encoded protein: CASSLRTGPPYGYTF.

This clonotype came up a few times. The CDR3 nucleotides read TGTGCCAGCAGTTTAAGTACAGGGAGCACAGATACGCAGTATTTT. Translation gives CASSLSTGSTDTQYF. The V call is TRBV12-3 or TRBV12-4, the J call TRBJ2-3; D is perhaps TRBD1 (6 bases). CDR3 length equals 15 residues. V lost 2 bases to trimming and J lost 0 bases, with 9 bases between them.

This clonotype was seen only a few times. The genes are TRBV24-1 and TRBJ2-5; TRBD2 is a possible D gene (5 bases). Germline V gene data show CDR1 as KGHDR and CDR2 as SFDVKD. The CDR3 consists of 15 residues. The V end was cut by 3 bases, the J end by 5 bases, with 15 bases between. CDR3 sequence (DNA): TGTGCCACCAGTGATATGGGATGGACTGGGGAGACCCAGTACTTC. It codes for CATSDMGWTGETQYF.

As DNA, the CDR3 is TGCAGTGCTAGAGATCGAGTGAGTGGGACCGCTGAGCAGTTCTTC. It encodes CSARDRVSGTAEQFF. The chain links TRBV20-1 to TRBJ2-1; D may match TRBD1 or TRBD2 (5 bases each). Germline V gene sequence: CDR1 DFQATT, CDR2 SNEGSKA (reference sequence). The V end lost 0 bases, the J end lost 9 bases, and 18 bases lay between the germline ends. This CDR3 is built from 15 residues.

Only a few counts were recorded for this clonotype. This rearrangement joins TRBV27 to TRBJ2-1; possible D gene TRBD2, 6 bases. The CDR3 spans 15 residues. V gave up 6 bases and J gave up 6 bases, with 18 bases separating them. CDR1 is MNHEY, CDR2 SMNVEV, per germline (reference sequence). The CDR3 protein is CASRRGPPVVNEQFF. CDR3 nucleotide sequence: TGTGCCAGCAGGCGGGGACCGCCTGTAGTCAATGAGCAGTTCTTC.

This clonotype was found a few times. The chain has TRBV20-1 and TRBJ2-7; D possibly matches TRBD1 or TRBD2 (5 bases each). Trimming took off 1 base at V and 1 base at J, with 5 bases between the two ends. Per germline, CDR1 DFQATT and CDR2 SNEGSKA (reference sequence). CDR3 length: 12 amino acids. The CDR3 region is CSARGGSYEQYF. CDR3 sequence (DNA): TGCAGTGCTAGAGGGGGGTCCTACGAGCAGTACTTC.

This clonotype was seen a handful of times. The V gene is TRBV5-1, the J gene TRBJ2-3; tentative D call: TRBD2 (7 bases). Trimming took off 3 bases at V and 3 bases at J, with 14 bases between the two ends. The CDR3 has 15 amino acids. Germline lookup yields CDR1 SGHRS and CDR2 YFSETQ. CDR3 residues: CASSSQGRGTDTQYF. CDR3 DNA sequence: TGCGCCAGCAGCTCTCAGGGGAGGGGGACAGATACGCAGTATTTT.

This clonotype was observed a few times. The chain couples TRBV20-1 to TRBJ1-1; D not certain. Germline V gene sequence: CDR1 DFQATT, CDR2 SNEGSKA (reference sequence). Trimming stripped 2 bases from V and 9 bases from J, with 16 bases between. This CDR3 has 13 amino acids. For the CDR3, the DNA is TGCAGTGCTAGATTTCCGGGCCCCGAAAAAGCTTTCTTT. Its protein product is CSARFPGPEKAFF.

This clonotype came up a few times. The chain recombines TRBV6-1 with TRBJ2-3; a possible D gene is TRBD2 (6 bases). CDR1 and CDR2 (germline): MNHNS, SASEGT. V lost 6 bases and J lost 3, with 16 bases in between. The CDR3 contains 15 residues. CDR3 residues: CASSKRSGQTDTQYF. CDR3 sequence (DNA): TGTGCCAGCAGCAAGAGGAGCGGGCAGACAGATACGCAGTATTTT.

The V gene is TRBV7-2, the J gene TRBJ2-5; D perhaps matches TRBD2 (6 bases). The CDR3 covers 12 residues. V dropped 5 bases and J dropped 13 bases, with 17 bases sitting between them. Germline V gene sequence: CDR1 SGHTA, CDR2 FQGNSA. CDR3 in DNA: TGTGCCAGCAGCCAGGGCGCGGAGGGCCCGTACTTC. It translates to CASSQGAEGPYF.

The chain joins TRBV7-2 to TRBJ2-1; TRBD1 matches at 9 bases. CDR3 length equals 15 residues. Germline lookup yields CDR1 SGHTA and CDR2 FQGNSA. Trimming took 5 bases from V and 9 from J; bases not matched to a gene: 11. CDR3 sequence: CASSLHRDRVGEQFF. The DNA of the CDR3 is TGTGCCAGCAGCCTTCACCGGGACAGGGTTGGTGAGCAGTTCTTC.

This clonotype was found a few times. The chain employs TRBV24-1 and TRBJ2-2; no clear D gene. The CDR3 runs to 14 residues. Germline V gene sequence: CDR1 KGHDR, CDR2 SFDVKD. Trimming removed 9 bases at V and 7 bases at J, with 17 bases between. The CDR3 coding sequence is TGTGCCACCCAGCGCTCCCAAGCCGTCGGGGAGCTGTTTTTT. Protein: CATQRSQAVGELFF.

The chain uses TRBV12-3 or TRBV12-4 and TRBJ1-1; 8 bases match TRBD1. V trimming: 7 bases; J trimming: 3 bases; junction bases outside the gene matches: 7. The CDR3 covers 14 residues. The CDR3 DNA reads TGTGCCAGCATCCTGACAGGGGAGCACACTGAAGCTTTCTTT. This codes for CASILTGEHTEAFF.

The CDR3 DNA reads TGTGCCAGCAGCAGAAGCGGGAGGGTCTCAGATACGCAGTATTTT. Protein sequence: CASSRSGRVSDTQYF. The chain is built from TRBV28 and TRBJ2-3, with TRBD2 matching over 10 bases. Trimming took 6 bases from V and 4 from J; bases not matched to a gene: 7. The CDR3 is made up of 15 amino acids. Germline lookup yields CDR1 MDHEN and CDR2 SYDVKM.

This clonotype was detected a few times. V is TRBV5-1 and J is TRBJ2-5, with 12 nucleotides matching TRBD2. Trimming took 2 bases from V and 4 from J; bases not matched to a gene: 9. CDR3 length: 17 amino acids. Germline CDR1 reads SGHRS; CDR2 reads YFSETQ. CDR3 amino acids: CASSLLAGGIPRETQYF. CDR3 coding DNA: TGCGCCAGCAGCTTACTAGCGGGAGGAATACCCAGAGAGACCCAGTACTTC.

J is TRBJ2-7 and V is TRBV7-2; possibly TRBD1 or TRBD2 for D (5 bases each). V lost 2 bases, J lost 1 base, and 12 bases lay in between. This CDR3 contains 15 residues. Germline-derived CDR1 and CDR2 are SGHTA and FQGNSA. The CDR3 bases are TGTGCCAGCAGCTTAAGAGGGGCTAATTCCTACGAGCAGTACTTC. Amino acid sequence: CASSLRGANSYEQYF.

Here the CDR3 reads CASSSEAGPQETQYF. CDR3 in DNA: TGTGCCAGCAGCTCAGAGGCAGGGCCCCAAGAGACCCAGTACTTC. V usage is TRBV7-9 and J usage is TRBJ2-5, with D tentatively TRBD1 (5 bases). CDR3 size: 15 residues. V was trimmed by 4 bases and J by 1 base, leaving 13 bases between them. Germline values: CDR1 SEHNR, CDR2 FQNEAQ (reference sequence).

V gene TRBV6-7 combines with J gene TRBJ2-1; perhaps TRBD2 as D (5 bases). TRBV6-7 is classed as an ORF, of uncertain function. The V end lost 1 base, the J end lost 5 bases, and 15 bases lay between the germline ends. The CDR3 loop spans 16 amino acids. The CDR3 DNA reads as TGTGCCAGCAGTTACTTAGCTGAGGAGGTTGACAATGAGCAGTTCTTC. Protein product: CASSYLAEEVDNEQFF.

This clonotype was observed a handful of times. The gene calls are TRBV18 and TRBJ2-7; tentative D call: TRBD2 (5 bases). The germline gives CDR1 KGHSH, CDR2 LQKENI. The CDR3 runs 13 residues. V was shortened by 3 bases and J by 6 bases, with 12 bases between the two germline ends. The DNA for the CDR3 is TGTGCCAGCTCACCTCGATTAGCGACCGAGCAGTACTTC. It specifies CASSPRLATEQYF.